The 29 T cell receptor beta chains presented below share a single source sample, sequenced in a study of blood T cell repertoires in COVID-19. The method was immunoSEQ multiplex PCR; TCRdb's version includes in-frame clones alone and lacks a portion of them. The sample records around 200,000 clones, roughly 80% being singletons. What was sequenced was peripheral blood. Receptors were obtained from a woman aged 80 or over with acute or convalescent COVID-19.

The chain recombines TRBV6-5 with TRBJ1-1; unclear D gene. Germline CDR1 and CDR2: MNHEY and SVGAGI. The CDR3 contains 15 residues. V dropped 6 bases and J dropped 1 base, with 15 bases sitting between them. The CDR3: CASSPGGVGNTEAFF. For the CDR3, the DNA is TGTGCCAGCAGCCCGGGAGGCGTCGGGAACACTGAAGCTTTCTTT.

The V gene is TRBV30, the J gene TRBJ1-3, with D possibly TRBD1 on 5 matching bases. The CDR3 has 14 amino acids. V shed 4 bases and J shed 0 bases, with 10 bases lying between them. Germline loops: CDR1 GTSNPN, CDR2 SVGIG (reference sequence). The CDR3: CAWMGGSSGNTIYF. The CDR3 DNA sequence: TGTGCCTGGATGGGGGGGAGCTCTGGAAACACCATATATTTT.

The chain carries TRBV5-4 and TRBJ1-2, with 8 positions matching TRBD1. This CDR3 has 13 amino acids. CDR1 and CDR2 from the germline V gene are SGHNT and YYREEE (reference sequence). V dropped 3 bases and J dropped 7; count of bases not matched to a gene: 5. CDR3 DNA: TGTGCCAGCAGCTGGCAGGGGGCGGCTGGCTACACCTTC. It translates to CASSWQGAAGYTF.

CDR3: CASSSDRGNEQFF. As DNA, the CDR3 is TGTGCCAGCAGTTCCGACAGGGGTAATGAGCAGTTCTTC. V usage is TRBV12-3 or TRBV12-4 and J usage is TRBJ2-1; 8 nucleotides agree with TRBD1. The CDR3 loop spans 13 amino acids. Germline trimming cut 4 bases from V and 7 bases from J; bases unmatched to any gene: 3.

This clone was seen only once. The V gene is TRBV9, the J gene TRBJ2-4, with D tentatively TRBD2 (5 bases). The germline CDR1 and CDR2 sequences are SGDLS and YYNGEE. The V gene lost 4 bases and the J gene lost 0 bases, with 14 bases spanning the gap. The CDR3 spans 16 residues. The CDR3 DNA reads as TGTGCCAGCAGCCTCCAGGCAGGACTAGCCAAAAACATTCAGTACTTC. It yields the protein CASSLQAGLAKNIQYF. Full variable domain (outside the CDR3, taken from reference TRBV9 and TRBJ2-4): DSGVTQTPKHLITATGQRVTLRCSPRSGDLSVYWYQQSLDQGLQFLIQYYNGEERAKGNILERFSAQQFPDLHSELNLSSLELGDSALYFCASSLQAGLAKNIQYFGAGTRLSVL.

This clone came up once. This chain joins TRBV11-2 and TRBJ2-7; possibly TRBD2 for D (5 bases). Trimming took off 3 bases at V and 7 bases at J, with 16 bases between the two ends. The CDR3 is made up of 14 amino acids. The germline gives CDR1 SGHAT, CDR2 FQNNGV. CDR3 in amino acids: CASSLNPGSGEQYF. CDR3 in DNA: TGTGCCAGCAGCTTGAATCCGGGTTCGGGGGAGCAGTACTTC.

The chain carries TRBV19 and TRBJ1-1; D unresolved. With 6 bases removed from V and 5 bases from J, the gap between germline ends came to 16 bases. The CDR3 loop spans 14 amino acids. Germline lookup yields CDR1 LNHDA and CDR2 SQIVND (reference sequence). The DNA of the CDR3 is TGTGCCAGTAGCCTTGATCAACTAGGGACTGAAGCTTTCTTT. Its protein product is CASSLDQLGTEAFF.

V usage is TRBV29-1 and J usage is TRBJ2-5, with 8 bases matching TRBD2. Trimming cost V 7 bases and J 0 bases; bases outside gene matches: 7. The CDR3 has 14 amino acids. Germline V gene data show CDR1 as SQVTM and CDR2 as ANQGSEA. Written as DNA, the CDR3 is TGCAGCGCCCGAAAGGGACTAGACCAAGAGACCCAGTACTTC. This translates into CSARKGLDQETQYF.

This clone was counted only a few times. The J gene is TRBJ2-7, the V gene TRBV30, with D tentatively TRBD2 (6 bases). Looked up from germline, CDR1 is GTSNPN and CDR2 is SVGIG (reference sequence). V lost 0 bases and J 0 bases, leaving 6 bases between the germline ends. This CDR3 has 13 residues. The CDR3 spells CAWSVGSSYEQYF. As DNA, the CDR3 is TGTGCCTGGAGTGTCGGGAGCTCCTACGAGCAGTACTTC.

The genes are TRBV7-9 and TRBJ1-3; D may be TRBD1 (5 bases). Per the germline V gene, CDR1 is SEHNR and CDR2 is FQNEAQ (reference sequence). The ends were cut back, 5 bases at V and 4 bases at J, with 12 bases in the middle. The CDR3 contains 14 residues. CDR3 sequence reads: CASSPGLDGNTIYF. The CDR3 region has the DNA TGTGCCAGCAGCCCGGGACTGGACGGAAACACCATATATTTT.

This chain connects TRBV2 to TRBJ2-7, with a possible D match to TRBD1 (5 bases). CDR1 is SNHLY, CDR2 FYNNEI, per germline. The CDR3 sequence is 13 residues long. The V end was cut by 0 bases, the J end by 6 bases, with 9 bases between. The CDR3 DNA is TGTGCCAGCAGTGAAGCGCTAGGGGCCGAGCAGTACTTC. Protein product: CASSEALGAEQYF.

V and J are TRBV18 and TRBJ2-2; 13 positions match TRBD2. The junction had 4 bases not matched to a gene; V was cut back by 4 bases and J by 5 bases. Looked up from germline, CDR1 is KGHSH and CDR2 is LQKENI. The CDR3 totals 16 residues. The CDR3 nucleotides read TGTGCCAGCTCACTTGGACTAGCGGGAGAAACCGGGGAGCTGTTTTTT. Residues: CASSLGLAGETGELFF. The full variable domain, in which reference TRBV18 and TRBJ2-2 provide the parts outside the CDR3, is NAGVMQNPRHLVRRRGQEARLRCSPMKGHSHVYWYRQLPEEGLKFMVYLQKENIIDESGMPKERFSAEFPKEGPSILRIQQVVRGDSAAYFCASSLGLAGETGELFFGEGSRLTVL.

This chain joins TRBV18 and TRBJ1-1; 7 bases match TRBD1. The germline gives CDR1 KGHSH, CDR2 LQKENI. The CDR3 consists of 14 residues. With 4 bases clipped from V and 4 bases from J, the junction kept 6 bases outside the gene matches. The CDR3 is CASSLGQASTEAFF. CDR3 nucleotides: TGTGCCAGCTCACTCGGACAGGCCTCCACTGAAGCTTTCTTT.

The V and J genes are TRBV7-2 and TRBJ1-3; the match to TRBD1 covers 8 bases. The CDR3 has 16 residues. From germline, CDR1 is SGHTA and CDR2 FQGNSA. V shed 4 bases and J 0 bases; nucleotides not matched to a gene: 5. CDR3 sequence reads: CASSYNTGGSGNTIYF. The CDR3 DNA follows: TGTGCCAGCAGCTACAATACAGGGGGCTCTGGAAACACCATATATTTT.

V is TRBV30 and J is TRBJ1-1; tentatively, D is TRBD1 (6 bases). The V end was cut by 3 bases, the J end by 5 bases, with 13 bases between. This CDR3 region has 13 residues. CDR1 is GTSNPN, CDR2 SVGIG, per germline (reference sequence). In nucleotides, the CDR3 is TGTGCCTGGAGGTATTCCGGGACAACTGAAGCTTTCTTT. Its translation is CAWRYSGTTEAFF.

The CDR3 is CSVAWTDYGYTF. As DNA, the CDR3 is TGCAGCGTTGCCTGGACAGACTATGGCTACACCTTC. The chain couples TRBV29-1 to TRBJ1-2, with TRBD1 as a possible D gene (6 bases). The CDR3 consists of 12 residues. Germline values: CDR1 SQVTM, CDR2 ANQGSEA. Deletions cut 4 bases from V and 3 bases from J, with 9 bases between.

The CDR3, as DNA: TGTGCCAGCAGTTTAATATTTGAGTGGGGGGCCTACAATGAGCAGTTCTTC. This gives the protein CASSLIFEWGAYNEQFF. The chain links TRBV27 to TRBJ2-1; tentative D call: TRBD2 (6 bases). The CDR3 is 17 residues long. Germline V gives CDR1 MNHEY, CDR2 SMNVEV (reference sequence). The germline V and J ends were trimmed by 2 bases and 2 bases, with 16 bases remaining between them.

This chain connects TRBV11-3 to TRBJ2-2, with D tentatively TRBD2 (7 bases). CDR3 size: 14 residues. V was cut by 8 bases and J by 4 bases, with 14 bases left in between. The germline V gene has CDR1 SGHNT and CDR2 YENEEA. CDR3 DNA sequence: TGTGCCAGCTCGGGGGGCATCGGCACCGGGGAGCTGTTTTTT. Encoded protein: CASSGGIGTGELFF.

J is TRBJ1-6 and V is TRBV30; D not resolved. V was cut by 1 base and J by 8 bases, with 9 bases left in between. The CDR3 length is 13 residues. Per germline, CDR1 GTSNPN and CDR2 SVGIG (reference sequence). This CDR3 reads CAWSGEGHSPLHF. The CDR3 DNA reads as TGTGCCTGGAGTGGGGAGGGTCATTCACCCCTCCACTTT.

The rearrangement joins TRBV11-1 to TRBJ1-4, with D maybe TRBD1 (5 bases). The CDR3 is made up of 15 amino acids. CDR1 is SGHAT, CDR2 FQDESV, per germline (reference sequence). The ends were cut back, 1 base at V and 2 bases at J, with 8 bases in the middle. The CDR3 coding sequence is TGTGCCAGCAGCTTAGACGGGGGTACTAATGAAAAACTGTTTTTT. Translated, it gives CASSLDGGTNEKLFF.

The J gene is TRBJ1-1, the V gene TRBV10-1; no clear D gene. The CDR3 loop spans 12 amino acids. Between the trimmed V and J ends, which lost 2 bases and 13 bases, there was a span of 14 bases. The V gene's germline CDR1 is WNHNN and CDR2 SYGVQD (reference sequence). This CDR3 reads CASSESGRAGFF. CDR3 DNA: TGCGCCAGCAGTGAGAGTGGGAGGGCCGGTTTCTTT.

This rearrangement joins TRBV7-3 to TRBJ2-5; TRBD2 might be the D (6 bases). The CDR3 spans 13 residues. Deletions cut 5 bases from V and 5 bases from J, with 12 bases between. Germline V gene data show CDR1 as SGHTA and CDR2 as FQGTGA. CDR3 protein: CASSGPGLETQYF. CDR3 in DNA: TGTGCCAGCAGCGGACCGGGACTTGAGACCCAGTACTTC.

The CDR3 loop reads CASSSRQGSEAFF. As DNA, the CDR3 is TGCGCCAGCAGCTCCAGGCAAGGATCTGAAGCTTTCTTT. The gene calls are TRBV5-1 and TRBJ1-1; no reliable D call. V dropped 3 bases and J dropped 6 bases, with 12 bases sitting between them. This CDR3 contains 13 residues. The germline V gene has CDR1 SGHRS and CDR2 YFSETQ.

This sequence joins TRBV5-5 and TRBJ1-5; 7 bases match TRBD1. V shed 3 bases and J 2 bases; nucleotides not matched to a gene: 2. The CDR3 totals 14 residues. Germline V lookup: CDR1 SGHKS, CDR2 YYEKEE (reference sequence). The CDR3 nucleotides are TGTGCCAGCAGCTCCGGACAGGGCAATCAGCCCCAGCATTTT. Amino acids: CASSSGQGNQPQHF.

The J gene is TRBJ2-1, the V gene TRBV5-6; 9 nucleotides agree with TRBD2. V dropped 4 bases and J dropped 3; count of bases not matched to a gene: 11. CDR1 is SGHDT, CDR2 YYEEEE, per germline. The CDR3 extends over 17 amino acids. CDR3 nucleotides: TGTGCCAGCAGCCCCTTGGGCGGGGGGGCAGGCTACAATGAGCAGTTCTTC. It encodes CASSPLGGGAGYNEQFF.

The rearrangement links TRBV9 to TRBJ1-5; 9 positions match TRBD1. Germline lookup yields CDR1 SGDLS and CDR2 YYNGEE. V was clipped by 3 bases and J by 6 bases; unmatched bases: 4. The CDR3 has 14 amino acids. The CDR3 DNA follows: TGTGCCAGCAGCGCCGGACAGGGGAGTCAGCCCCAGCATTTT. Translating it yields CASSAGQGSQPQHF. Full variable domain (missing parts from reference TRBV9 and TRBJ1-5): DSGVTQTPKHLITATGQRVTLRCSPRSGDLSVYWYQQSLDQGLQFLIQYYNGEERAKGNILERFSAQQFPDLHSELNLSSLELGDSALYFCASSAGQGSQPQHFGDGTRLSIL.

The rearrangement links TRBV11-2 to TRBJ1-3; D gene unclear. This CDR3 is 14 amino acids long. Trimming took 3 bases from V and 0 from J, leaving 6 bases between them. CDR1 and CDR2 from the germline V gene are SGHAT and FQNNGV. This chain's CDR3 is CASSFGNSGNTIYF. As DNA, the CDR3 is TGTGCCAGCAGCTTCGGGAACTCTGGAAACACCATATATTTT.

The chain has TRBV24-1 and TRBJ1-1; maybe TRBD1 (6 bases). V was cut by 3 bases and J by 1 base, with 11 bases left in between. Germline V gene lookup returns CDR1 KGHDR and CDR2 SFDVKD. The CDR3 sequence is 15 residues long. CDR3 DNA sequence: TGTGCCACCAGTGATGGAGGCAGGGGGAACACTGAAGCTTTCTTT. Translation: CATSDGGRGNTEAFF.

The chain joins TRBV18 to TRBJ2-3; D gene unclear. Germline V CDR1 and CDR2: KGHSH, LQKENI. The CDR3 is made up of 13 amino acids. V was cut by 8 bases and J by 1 base, with 10 bases left in between. CDR3 protein: CASRGNRTDTQYF. The CDR3 DNA sequence: TGTGCCAGCCGAGGCAACCGCACAGATACGCAGTATTTT.